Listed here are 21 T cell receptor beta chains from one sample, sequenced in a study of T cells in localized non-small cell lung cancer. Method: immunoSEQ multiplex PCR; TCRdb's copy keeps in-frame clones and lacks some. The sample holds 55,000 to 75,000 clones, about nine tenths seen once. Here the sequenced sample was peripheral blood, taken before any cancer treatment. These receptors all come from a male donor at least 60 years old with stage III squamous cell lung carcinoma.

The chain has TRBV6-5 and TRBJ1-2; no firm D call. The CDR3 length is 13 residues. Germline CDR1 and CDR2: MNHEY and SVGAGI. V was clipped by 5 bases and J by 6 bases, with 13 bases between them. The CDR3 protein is CASSPSGLHGYTF. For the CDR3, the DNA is TGTGCCAGCAGTCCGTCGGGGTTACATGGCTACACCTTC.

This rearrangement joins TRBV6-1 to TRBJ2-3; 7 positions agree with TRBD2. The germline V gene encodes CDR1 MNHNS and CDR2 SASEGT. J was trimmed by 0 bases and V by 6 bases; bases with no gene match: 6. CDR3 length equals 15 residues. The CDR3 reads CASRASGASTDTQYF. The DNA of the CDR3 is TGTGCCAGCAGGGCTAGCGGTGCTAGCACAGATACGCAGTATTTT.

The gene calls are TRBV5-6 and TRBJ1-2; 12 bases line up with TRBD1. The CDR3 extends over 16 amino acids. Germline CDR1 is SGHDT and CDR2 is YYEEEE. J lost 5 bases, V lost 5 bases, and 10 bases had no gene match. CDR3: CASSYGGQGADYGYTF. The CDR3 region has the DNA TGTGCCAGCAGTTACGGGGGACAGGGGGCAGATTATGGCTACACCTTC.

CDR3: CASSSGTGGEDEQFF. The CDR3 nucleotides are TGTGCCAGCAGCTCCGGGACAGGGGGCGAGGATGAGCAGTTCTTC. The chain uses TRBV5-6 and TRBJ2-1; TRBD1 agrees at 12 bases. CDR1 and CDR2 (germline): SGHDT, YYEEEE. V dropped 3 bases and J dropped 8; count of bases not matched to a gene: 6. The CDR3 covers 15 residues.

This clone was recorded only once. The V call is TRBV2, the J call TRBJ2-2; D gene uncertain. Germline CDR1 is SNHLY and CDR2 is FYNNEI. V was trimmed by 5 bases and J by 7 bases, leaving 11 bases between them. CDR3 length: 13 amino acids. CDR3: CASSRISDGELFF. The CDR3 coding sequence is TGTGCCAGCAGTCGGATCTCGGACGGGGAGCTGTTTTTT.

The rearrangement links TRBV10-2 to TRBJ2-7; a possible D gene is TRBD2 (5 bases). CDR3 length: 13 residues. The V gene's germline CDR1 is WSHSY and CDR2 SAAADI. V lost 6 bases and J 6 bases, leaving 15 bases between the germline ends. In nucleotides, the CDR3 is TGCGCCAGCAGCCTTGAGCGGCTCGGCGAGCAGTACTTC. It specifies CASSLERLGEQYF.

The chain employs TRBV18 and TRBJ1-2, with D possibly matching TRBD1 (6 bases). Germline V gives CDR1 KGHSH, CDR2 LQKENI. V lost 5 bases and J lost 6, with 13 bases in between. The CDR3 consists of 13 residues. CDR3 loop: CASSTRDIDGYTF. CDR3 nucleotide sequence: TGTGCCAGCTCAACCCGGGACATTGATGGCTACACCTTC.

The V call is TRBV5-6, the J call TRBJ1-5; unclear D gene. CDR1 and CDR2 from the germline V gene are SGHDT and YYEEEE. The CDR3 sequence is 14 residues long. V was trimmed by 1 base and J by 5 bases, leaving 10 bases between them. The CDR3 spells CASSLWGYDQPQHF. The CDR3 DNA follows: TGTGCCAGCAGCTTGTGGGGTTACGATCAGCCCCAGCATTTT.

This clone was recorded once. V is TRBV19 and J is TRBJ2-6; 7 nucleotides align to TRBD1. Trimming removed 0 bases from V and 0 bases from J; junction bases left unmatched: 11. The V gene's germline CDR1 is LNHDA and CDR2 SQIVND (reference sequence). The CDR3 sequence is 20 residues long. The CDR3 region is CASSIDLWTGRFSGANVLTF. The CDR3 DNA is TGTGCCAGTAGTATAGATCTATGGACAGGACGTTTCTCTGGGGCCAACGTCCTGACTTTC. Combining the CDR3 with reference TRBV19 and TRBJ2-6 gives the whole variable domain DGGITQSPKYLFRKEGQNVTLSCEQNLNHDAMYWYRQDPGQGLRLIYYSQIVNDFQKGDIAEGYSVSREKKESFPLTVTSAQKNPTAFYLCASSIDLWTGRFSGANVLTFGAGSRLTVL.

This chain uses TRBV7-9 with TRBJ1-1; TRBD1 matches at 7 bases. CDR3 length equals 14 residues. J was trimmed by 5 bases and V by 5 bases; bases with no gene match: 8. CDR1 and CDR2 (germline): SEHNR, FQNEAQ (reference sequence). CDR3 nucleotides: TGTGCCAGCAGCCCGGGACAGCTCGGTACTGAAGCTTTCTTT. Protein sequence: CASSPGQLGTEAFF.

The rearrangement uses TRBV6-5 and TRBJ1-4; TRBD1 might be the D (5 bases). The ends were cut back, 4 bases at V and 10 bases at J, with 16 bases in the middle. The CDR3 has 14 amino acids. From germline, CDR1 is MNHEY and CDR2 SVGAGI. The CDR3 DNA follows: TGTGCCAGCAGTTCCACTGGGGCAGCCGGAAAACTGTTTTTT. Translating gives CASSSTGAAGKLFF.

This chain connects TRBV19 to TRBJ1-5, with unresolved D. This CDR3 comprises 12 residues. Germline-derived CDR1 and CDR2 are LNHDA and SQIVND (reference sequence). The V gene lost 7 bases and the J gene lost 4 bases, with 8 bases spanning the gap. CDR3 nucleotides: TGTGCCAGTACCACGGGGAATCAGCCCCAGCATTTT. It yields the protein CASTTGNQPQHF.

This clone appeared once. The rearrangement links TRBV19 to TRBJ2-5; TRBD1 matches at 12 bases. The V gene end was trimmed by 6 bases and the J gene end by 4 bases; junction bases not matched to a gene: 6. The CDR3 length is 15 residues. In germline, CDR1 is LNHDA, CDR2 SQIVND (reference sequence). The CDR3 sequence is CASSQGTGGIETQYF. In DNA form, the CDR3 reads TGTGCCAGTAGCCAGGGGACAGGGGGCATAGAGACCCAGTACTTC.

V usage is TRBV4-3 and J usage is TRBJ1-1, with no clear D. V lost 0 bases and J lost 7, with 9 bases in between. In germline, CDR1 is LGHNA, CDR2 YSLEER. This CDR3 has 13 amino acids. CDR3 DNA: TGCGCCAGCAGCCAAGAGGAGGGAGGTGAAGCTTTCTTT. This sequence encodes CASSQEEGGEAFF.

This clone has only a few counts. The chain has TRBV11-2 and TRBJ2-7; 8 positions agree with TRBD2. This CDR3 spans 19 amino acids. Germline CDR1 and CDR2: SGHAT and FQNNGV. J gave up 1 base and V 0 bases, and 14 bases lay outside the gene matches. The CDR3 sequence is CASSLDPTSGGRRSYEQYF. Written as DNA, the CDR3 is TGTGCCAGCAGCTTAGATCCCACCTCGGGAGGGCGAAGGTCCTACGAGCAGTACTTC.

CDR3 coding DNA: TGCGCCAGCAGCTTGGGTTACACCGGGGAGCTGTTTTTT. Translation: CASSLGYTGELFF. The V call is TRBV5-1, the J call TRBJ2-2; D gene ambiguous. CDR1 is SGHRS, CDR2 YFSETQ, per germline. V was clipped by 0 bases and J by 3 bases, with 3 bases between them. The CDR3 loop spans 13 amino acids.

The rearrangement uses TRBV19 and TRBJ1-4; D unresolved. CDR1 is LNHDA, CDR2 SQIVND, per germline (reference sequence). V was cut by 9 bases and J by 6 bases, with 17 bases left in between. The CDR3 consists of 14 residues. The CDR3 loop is CASWSGLGYEKLFF. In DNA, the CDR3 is TGTGCCAGCTGGTCGGGCTTGGGGTATGAAAAACTGTTTTTT. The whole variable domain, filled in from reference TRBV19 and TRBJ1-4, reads DGGITQSPKYLFRKEGQNVTLSCEQNLNHDAMYWYRQDPGQGLRLIYYSQIVNDFQKGDIAEGYSVSREKKESFPLTVTSAQKNPTAFYLCASWSGLGYEKLFFGSGTQLSVL.

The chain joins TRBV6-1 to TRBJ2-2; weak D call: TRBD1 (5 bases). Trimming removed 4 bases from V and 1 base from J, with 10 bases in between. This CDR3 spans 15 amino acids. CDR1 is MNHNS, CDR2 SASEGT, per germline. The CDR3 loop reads CASSAGKGNTGELFF. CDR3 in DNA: TGTGCCAGCAGTGCAGGGAAGGGGAACACCGGGGAGCTGTTTTTT.

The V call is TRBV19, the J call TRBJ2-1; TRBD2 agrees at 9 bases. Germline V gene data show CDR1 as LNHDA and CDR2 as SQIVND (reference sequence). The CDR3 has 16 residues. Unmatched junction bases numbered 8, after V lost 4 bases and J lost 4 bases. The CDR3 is CASSNPLLAGYNEQFF. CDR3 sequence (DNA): TGTGCCAGTAGTAACCCATTGCTAGCGGGATACAATGAGCAGTTCTTC.

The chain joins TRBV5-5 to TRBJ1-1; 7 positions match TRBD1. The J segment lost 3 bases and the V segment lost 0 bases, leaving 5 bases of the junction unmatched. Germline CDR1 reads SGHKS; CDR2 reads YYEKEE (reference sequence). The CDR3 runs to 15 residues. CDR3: CASSLEQGKYTEAFF. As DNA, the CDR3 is TGTGCCAGCAGCTTGGAACAGGGGAAGTACACTGAAGCTTTCTTT. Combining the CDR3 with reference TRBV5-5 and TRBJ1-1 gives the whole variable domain DAGVTQSPTHLIKTRGQQVTLRCSPISGHKSVSWYQQVLGQGPQFIFQYYEKEERGRGNFPDRFSARQFPNYSSELNVNALLLGDSALYLCASSLEQGKYTEAFFGQGTRLTVV.

Here the CDR3 reads CASSPQPTRTEAFF. CDR3 in DNA: TGTGCCAGCAGCCCACAACCGACTCGAACTGAAGCTTTCTTT. This chain uses TRBV5-6 with TRBJ1-1, with D unclear. CDR1 and CDR2 from the germline V gene are SGHDT and YYEEEE. The germline V and J ends were trimmed by 4 bases and 5 bases, with 15 bases remaining between them. This CDR3 has 14 amino acids.